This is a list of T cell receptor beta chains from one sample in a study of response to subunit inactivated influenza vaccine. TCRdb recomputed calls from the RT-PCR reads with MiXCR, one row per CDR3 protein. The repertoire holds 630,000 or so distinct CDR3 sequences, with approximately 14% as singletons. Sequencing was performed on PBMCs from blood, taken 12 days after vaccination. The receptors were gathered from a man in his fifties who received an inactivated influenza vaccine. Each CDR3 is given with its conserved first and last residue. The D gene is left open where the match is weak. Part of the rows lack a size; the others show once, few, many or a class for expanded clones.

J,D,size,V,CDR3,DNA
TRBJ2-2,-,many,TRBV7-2,CASSLVGVSGELFF,TGTGCCAGCAGCTTAGTCGGGGTCTCCGGGGAGCTGTTTTTT
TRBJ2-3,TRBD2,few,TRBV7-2,CASSLPNALGTKVGSTDTQYF,TGTGCCAGCAGCTTACCTAATGCACTGGGGACTAAAGTAGGTAGCACAGATACGCAGTATTTT
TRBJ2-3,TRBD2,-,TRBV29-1,CSVVFWASGRRMGTDTQYF,TGCAGCGTTGTGTTCTGGGCTAGCGGGAGGAGAATGGGGACAGATACGCAGTATTTT
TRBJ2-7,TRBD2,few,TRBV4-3,CASSAFTGAGHEQYF,TGCGCCAGCAGCGCATTTACAGGAGCGGGGCACGAGCAGTACTTC
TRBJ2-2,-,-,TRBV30,CAWTRGRANTGELFF,TGTGCCTGGACCCGAGGACGTGCGAACACCGGGGAGCTGTTTTTT
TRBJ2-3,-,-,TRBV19,CASSILGAGSTDTQYF,TGTGCCAGTAGTATATTAGGGGCGGGAAGCACAGATACGCAGTATTTT
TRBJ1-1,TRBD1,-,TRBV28,CASRDRGLSTEAFF,TGTGCCAGCAGGGACAGGGGGCTCAGCACTGAAGCTTTCTTT
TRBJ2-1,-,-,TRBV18,CASSPFKVYNEQFF,TGTGCCAGCTCACCCTTTAAGGTCTACAATGAGCAGTTCTTC
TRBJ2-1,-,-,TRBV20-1,CSARETGFVYEQFF,TGCAGTGCTAGAGAGACGGGATTCGTTTATGAGCAGTTCTTC
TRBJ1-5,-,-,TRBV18,CASSPGQNSNQPQHF,TGTGCCAGCTCACCGGGGCAAAATAGCAATCAGCCCCAGCATTTT